These T cell receptor beta chains were read from a single sample in a study of OX40 agonist ivuxolimab in advanced cancers. Method: immunoSEQ multiplex PCR; TCRdb's copy keeps in-frame clones and lacks some. The sample holds roughly 60,000 clones, approximately 90% seen once. The sample consisted of CD4+ or CD8+ T cells sorted from blood, taken in a trial of the OX40 agonist ivuxolimab. The receptors shown here come from an adult with an advanced solid tumor such as melanoma, head and neck, liver or kidney cancer. The CDR3 runs from the conserved cysteine through the conserved F or W. Each record gives: D gene, V gene, J gene, clone size, CDR3 DNA, CDR3 protein. D genes are given only for firm matches. Clone size is shown for a subset of rows, as once, few, many or a class of expanded clone.

.,TRBV28,TRBJ1-5,.,TGTGCCAGCAGCCTGACAGGCAGTTGGGAGCCCCAGCATTTT,CASSLTGSWEPQHF
.,TRBV19,TRBJ2-7,.,TGTGCCAGTAGTACGTACCGAGAAGGCACCTACGAGCAGTACTTC,CASSTYREGTYEQYF
TRBD2,TRBV29-1,TRBJ2-1,.,TGCAGCGTTGGTAGACTAGCGGGAACTAATGAGCAGTTCTTC,CSVGRLAGTNEQFF
TRBD2,TRBV9,TRBJ2-7,.,TGTGCCAGCAGCCCCCTGAGCGGGGGGGACTCCTACGAGCAGTACTTC,CASSPLSGGDSYEQYF
.,TRBV10-3,TRBJ1-3,.,TGTGCCACACAGGGATCGGGAAACACCATATATTTT,CATQGSGNTIYF
TRBD2,TRBV5-4,TRBJ2-1,few,TGTGCCAGCAGCTCGGTCGGACTAGCGGGGGACTACAATGAGCAGTTCTTC,CASSSVGLAGDYNEQFF
.,TRBV18,TRBJ1-5,.,TGTGCCAGCTCGGCCGCGGAAAGCAATCAGCCCCAGCATTTT,CASSAAESNQPQHF
TRBD1,TRBV4-2,TRBJ1-2,.,TGTGCCAGCAGCCCGCGGACAGGAGCTAACTATGGCTACACCTTC,CASSPRTGANYGYTF
.,TRBV6-5,TRBJ1-4,.,TGTGCCAGCAGCCCTGCCCTAAATGAAAAACTGTTTTTT,CASSPALNEKLFF
.,TRBV5-8,TRBJ1-1,.,TGTGCCAGCATGGAACAATTGAACACTGAAGCTTTCTTT,CASMEQLNTEAFF
.,TRBV2,TRBJ1-2,.,TGTGCCAGCAGTGAAGGGGGTAACTATGGCTACACCTTC,CASSEGGNYGYTF
.,TRBV28,TRBJ1-5,.,TGTGCCAGCAGTTTATTGGGCAGGGAGGGGCAGCCCCAGCATTTT,CASSLLGREGQPQHF
.,TRBV7-9,TRBJ1-4,once,TGTGCCAGCAGCCGTCCCGGGGAGGATGAAAAACTGTTTTTT,CASSRPGEDEKLFF
.,TRBV18,TRBJ1-2,.,TGTGCCAGCTCCCCGGGACTTACTAACTATGGCTACACCTTC,CASSPGLTNYGYTF
TRBD2,TRBV9,TRBJ2-2,.,TGTGCCAGCAGCGCCGGGACTAGCGGGGGGTGGGACGGGGAGCTGTTTTTT,CASSAGTSGGWDGELFF
TRBD1,TRBV28,TRBJ1-4,.,TGTGCCAGCAGTCGGACAGGACAAGCAACTAATGAAAAACTGTTTTTT,CASSRTGQATNEKLFF
.,TRBV18,TRBJ2-5,.,TGTGCCAGCTCACCACCTTGGGGGAACCAAGAGACCCAGTACTTC,CASSPPWGNQETQYF
.,TRBV7-6,TRBJ1-1,.,TGTGCCAGCAGCCTCTTTGGGGGGGGATTGACTGAAGCTTTCTTT,CASSLFGGGLTEAFF
TRBD1,TRBV5-1,TRBJ2-7,once,TGCGCCAGCGGAAGGACAGGGGACTCCTACGAGCAGTACTTC,CASGRTGDSYEQYF
.,TRBV11-3,TRBJ2-2,.,TGTGCCAGCAGCTTAGATTCAGGGCCGAACACCGGGGAGCTGTTTTTT,CASSLDSGPNTGELFF
TRBD1,TRBV2,TRBJ1-3,.,TGTGCCAGCAGTGAAGCGCTTTATTTTGGGACAGCGACCTCTGGAAACACCATATATTTT,CASSEALYFGTATSGNTIYF
.,TRBV11-2,TRBJ2-6,.,TGTGCCAGCAGCTTAGAGGAGGGGGTAGGTGGGGCCAACGTCCTGACTTTC,CASSLEEGVGGANVLTF
.,TRBV28,TRBJ1-1,.,TGTGCCAGCAGTTTACATCTGAACACTGAAGCTTTCTTT,CASSLHLNTEAFF
TRBD2,TRBV7-2,TRBJ2-7,.,TGTGCCAGCAGCTTAGGGGCGGGAGGCTCCTACGAGCAGTACTTC,CASSLGAGGSYEQYF
TRBD1,TRBV5-4,TRBJ1-6,.,TGTGCCAGCAGCTTCGACAGGGCGGATTCACCCCTCCACTTT,CASSFDRADSPLHF
TRBD2,TRBV7-2,TRBJ2-7,.,TGTGCCAGCAGAACAAGCGGGGGGGCGGAAGAGCAGTACTTC,CASRTSGGAEEQYF
.,TRBV6-6,TRBJ1-1,.,TGTGCCAGCAGTCAGACTAACGAGGGCCCGTTGACTGAAGCTTTCTTT,CASSQTNEGPLTEAFF
.,TRBV11-1,TRBJ1-1,once,TGTGCCAGCAGTCTAGTGGGCCAGGGAAAAACTGAAGCTTTCTTT,CASSLVGQGKTEAFF
.,TRBV6-1,TRBJ1-2,.,TGTGCCAGCAGGCAGTGGAGTTGGTATGGCTACACCTTC,CASRQWSWYGYTF
.,TRBV6-1,TRBJ1-6,.,TGTGCCAGCAGTCCAGGGTCCCCTAGGGGTTCACCCCTCCACTTT,CASSPGSPRGSPLHF
.,TRBV28,TRBJ2-2,.,TGTGCCACCGGAGGGGGAGAGCTGAACACCGGGGAGCTGTTTTTT,CATGGGELNTGELFF
TRBD2,TRBV10-3,TRBJ2-7,.,TGTGCCATCAGTGTCAAACTAGCGGAGGCCTACGAGCAGTACTTC,CAISVKLAEAYEQYF
.,TRBV4-3,TRBJ1-1,once,TGCGCCAGCAGCCAAGAATTTGGAGTTCGAGCTTTCTTT,CASSQEFGVRAFF
TRBD2,TRBV11-2,TRBJ2-5,.,TGTGCCAGCAGCTTAGCGGGGGGGCATGAGACCCAGTACTTC,CASSLAGGHETQYF
TRBD1,TRBV28,TRBJ2-5,.,TGTGCCAGCAGGGTCCCGGGACAGGGGGGAGGTGAGACCCAGTACTTC,CASRVPGQGGGETQYF
TRBD1,TRBV19,TRBJ1-4,few,TGTGCCAGTACCACCCGGGACAGGGTTAATGAAAAACTGTTTTTT,CASTTRDRVNEKLFF
.,TRBV28,TRBJ2-5,.,TGTGCCAGCAGTTTTCCGGGGGGCTGGGAGACCCAGTACTTC,CASSFPGGWETQYF
.,TRBV29-1,TRBJ2-5,.,TGCAGCGTACGACAGACCCAAGAGACCCAGTACTTC,CSVRQTQETQYF
.,TRBV4-3,TRBJ1-4,.,TGCGCCAGCAGCCAAGATTCGCAGGGGAAACTGTTTTTT,CASSQDSQGKLFF
TRBD1,TRBV10-3,TRBJ2-6,.,TGTGCCATCAGTGACCGGGACAGGTCTGGGGCCAACGTCCTGACTTTC,CAISDRDRSGANVLTF
.,TRBV5-1,TRBJ2-3,.,TGCGCCAGCAGCTCAAGTAGCACAGATACGCAGTATTTT,CASSSSSTDTQYF
.,TRBV19,TRBJ1-6,.,TGTGCCAGTAGTATGGCACAGGGTTCCAATTCACCCCTCCACTTT,CASSMAQGSNSPLHF
.,TRBV4-2,TRBJ1-2,.,TGTGCCAGCAGCCAAGAAGATATAGGGTTGGGCTATGGCTACACCTTC,CASSQEDIGLGYGYTF
.,TRBV7-6,TRBJ2-2,.,TGTGCCAGCAGCCCCGATGGCGGGGACACCGGGGAGCTGTTTTTT,CASSPDGGDTGELFF
.,TRBV7-3,TRBJ1-5,.,TGTGCCAGCAGCGCGGACGGCGGGAGTCAGCCCCAGCATTTT,CASSADGGSQPQHF
TRBD2,TRBV28,TRBJ2-5,.,TGTGCCAGCAGTCAAGGCGGGAGAGGGCAAGAGACCCAGTACTTC,CASSQGGRGQETQYF
TRBD1,TRBV10-1,TRBJ2-7,.,TGCGCCAGCAGTGAGAGAAGGGGGACAGGGAAATACGAGCAGTACTTC,CASSERRGTGKYEQYF
TRBD2,TRBV5-1,TRBJ2-3,.,TGCGCCAGCAGCTTGGCCGGGACTAGGAGAGATACGCAGTATTTT,CASSLAGTRRDTQYF
.,TRBV7-2,TRBJ2-5,once,TGTGCCAGCACCGATGGACTGGAAGAGACCCAGTACTTC,CASTDGLEETQYF